These 9 T cell receptor beta chains share one sample of origin, sequenced in a study of T-cell reconstitution after alpha-beta-depleted transplantation in children. TCRbeta library preparation incorporated unique molecular identifiers. Each CDR3 protein is one row after TCRdb ran MiXCR on the PCR reads. The sample has more than 60,000 distinct CDR3 sequences; 5.5% to 7.5% are singletons. Here the sequenced sample was PBMCs from the stem cell graft donor, taken from the stem cell graft. The receptors here all came from a human donor who donated a stem cell graft to a child with acute lymphoblastic leukemia.

In DNA, the CDR3 is TGTGCCAGCACCCAGTGGGGGGTAGTTTTCTTT. Encoded protein: CASTQWGVVFF. The V gene is TRBV7-8, the J gene TRBJ1-1, with D possibly being TRBD1 (5 bases). The CDR3 sequence is 11 residues long. V was clipped by 7 bases and J by 13 bases, with 16 bases between them. Germline V CDR1 and CDR2: SGHVS, FQNEAQ.

V usage is TRBV5-4 and J usage is TRBJ1-2, with D perhaps TRBD1 (6 bases). The CDR3 is 14 residues long. V was shortened by 0 bases and J by 5 bases, with 11 bases between the two germline ends. Germline V gene lookup returns CDR1 SGHNT and CDR2 YYREEE (reference sequence). The CDR3 loop reads CASSLGTVVYGYTF. The CDR3 DNA reads TGTGCCAGCAGCTTGGGGACAGTGGTATATGGCTACACCTTC.

This clonotype has ten or more counts. The chain has TRBV5-1 and TRBJ2-3; 11 nucleotides agree with TRBD2. There are 16 residues in the CDR3. From germline, CDR1 is SGHRS and CDR2 YFSETQ. With 4 bases clipped from V and 14 bases from J, the junction kept 18 bases outside the gene matches. CDR3 region: CASSTNTGTSGGKGYF. Written as DNA, the CDR3 is TGCGCCAGCAGCACAAACACCGGGACTAGCGGAGGAAAGGGGTATTTT.

In this sample, this clonotype turned up many times. The V call is TRBV5-1, the J call TRBJ2-5, with 10 bases aligning to TRBD1. Trimming at V came to 4 bases and at J to 4 bases, leaving 4 bases not matched to a gene. The CDR3 is 14 residues long. Germline CDR1 is SGHRS and CDR2 is YFSETQ. The CDR3 bases are TGCGCCAGCAGCCGACAGGGGGCCGGAGAGACCCAGTACTTC. Amino acids: CASSRQGAGETQYF.

The table lists this clonotype with a few counts. The V call is TRBV2, the J call TRBJ2-7; 9 bases line up with TRBD1. With 9 bases clipped from V and 6 bases from J, the junction kept 6 bases outside the gene matches. This CDR3 has 12 residues. Germline loops: CDR1 SNHLY, CDR2 FYNNEI. The CDR3 sequence: CARSGQGIEQYF. The DNA of the CDR3 is TGTGCCAGGTCGGGACAGGGAATCGAGCAGTACTTC.

This clonotype was recorded many times. This sequence joins TRBV29-1 and TRBJ2-1; 7 nucleotides agree with TRBD2. V trimming: 4 bases; J trimming: 6 bases; junction bases outside the gene matches: 9. CDR1 is SQVTM and CDR2 is ANQGSEA in the germline V gene. The CDR3 spans 14 residues. Here the CDR3 DNA reads TGCAGCGTTGTGTCGGGAGGTTGGGGCAATGAGCAGTTCTTC. Translation gives CSVVSGGWGNEQFF.

This clonotype has at least ten counts. This chain joins TRBV4-2 and TRBJ1-1; D gene ambiguous. This CDR3 is built from 17 residues. Germline V gene lookup returns CDR1 LGHNA and CDR2 YNFKEQ. Trimming took off 4 bases at V and 3 bases at J, with 21 bases between the two ends. The CDR3 loop reads CASSPRRWTQSDTEAFF. CDR3 coding DNA: TGTGCCAGCAGCCCCAGGAGATGGACCCAAAGTGACACTGAAGCTTTCTTT.

This clonotype was picked up many times. The chain employs TRBV9 and TRBJ2-1, with D perhaps TRBD2 (6 bases). The germline CDR1 and CDR2 sequences are SGDLS and YYNGEE. The CDR3 consists of 15 residues. Trimming left V 3 bases short and J 4 bases short, with 14 bases between. The CDR3 here is CASSALGTLYNEQFF. CDR3 DNA: TGTGCCAGCAGCGCTCTCGGGACTTTATACAATGAGCAGTTCTTC.

This clonotype was counted between two and nine times. This sequence joins TRBV20-1 and TRBJ2-7, with a weak D call TRBD1 (6 bases). Per germline, CDR1 DFQATT and CDR2 SNEGSKA (reference sequence). V dropped 6 bases and J dropped 2 bases, with 20 bases sitting between them. There are 15 residues in the CDR3. CDR3 nucleotide sequence: TGCAGTGCCCCCCGACAGGCCAGTGATACCTACGAGCAGTACTTC. Encoded protein: CSAPRQASDTYEQYF.